Below, 27 T cell receptor beta chains from the same sample are listed, as sequenced in a study of CD8+ T cells in alopecia areata. Extracted RNA was reverse transcribed, and the resulting cDNA served as sequencing template. The table came from immunoSEQ multiplex PCR; TCRdb's copy has only in-frame clones and leaves some out. The table has 200,000 to 250,000 clones, approximately 60% seen once. The sample comprised CD8+ T cells sorted from blood. These receptor sequences come from a human donor in good health.

As concerns this clone: An end of the junction differs from the germline gene, which may be a read error. The chain has TRBV2 and TRBJ1-6, with D tentatively TRBD1 (5 bases). Germline V lookup: CDR1 SNHLY, CDR2 FYNNEI. This CDR3 spans 17 amino acids. The CDR3 coding sequence is TGTGCCAGCAGTGCTAGGGCCGGGGGTACCTACAATTCACCCCTCCACTTT. Translated: CASSARAGGTYNSPLHF.

This clone was seen a few times. The rearrangement uses TRBV7-9 and TRBJ2-3; D might be TRBD1 or TRBD2, each matching 5 bases. V was shortened by 7 bases and J by 2 bases, with 13 bases between the two germline ends. Germline CDR1 and CDR2: SEHNR and FQNEAQ (reference sequence). The CDR3 has 14 amino acids. The CDR3 loop is CASTLGESTDTQYF. Here the CDR3 DNA reads TGTGCCAGCACCTTGGGGGAATCCACAGATACGCAGTATTTT.

In this sample, this clone turned up once. The rearrangement uses TRBV9 and TRBJ2-3; TRBD2 matches 12 bases. The CDR3 length is 15 residues. V lost 3 bases to trimming and J lost 3 bases; unmatched junction nucleotides: 2. Germline CDR1 is SGDLS and CDR2 is YYNGEE. The CDR3 spells CASSGTSGGTDTQYF. For the CDR3, the DNA is TGTGCCAGCAGCGGCACTAGCGGGGGGACAGATACGCAGTATTTT.

The chain employs TRBV5-6 and TRBJ2-7; the match to TRBD1 covers 7 bases. Losses at the gene ends were 4 bases for V and 1 base for J; bases not matched to a gene: 5. The CDR3 spans 14 residues. The germline CDR1 and CDR2 sequences are SGHDT and YYEEEE. In DNA, the CDR3 is TGTGCCAGCAGCCCGGGACAGCTATCCTACGAGCAGTACTTC. Translated: CASSPGQLSYEQYF.

This clone appeared a few times. J is TRBJ2-3 and V is TRBV4-1; 9 nucleotides match TRBD2. Germline CDR1 MGHRA, CDR2 YSYEKL. This CDR3 contains 15 residues. The trim removed 1 base at V and 4 bases at J, leaving 3 bases unmatched. The CDR3 reads CASSQVRGGADTQYF. DNA of the CDR3: TGCGCCAGCAGCCAAGTACGCGGGGGGGCAGATACGCAGTATTTT.

This sequence joins TRBV9 and TRBJ2-3; TRBD2 aligns across 7 bases. This CDR3 spans 17 amino acids. The V segment lost 3 bases and the J segment 2 bases; nucleotides outside the gene matches: 12. Germline values: CDR1 SGDLS, CDR2 YYNGEE. This CDR3 is CASSAPETGGNTDTQYF. In DNA form, the CDR3 reads TGTGCCAGCAGCGCACCCGAGACGGGGGGAAACACAGATACGCAGTATTTT.

This sequence joins TRBV4-2 and TRBJ2-5; D tentatively fits TRBD1 or TRBD2 (5 bases each). Trimming took off 4 bases at V and 1 base at J, with 13 bases between the two ends. The CDR3 contains 15 residues. Germline V gene sequence: CDR1 LGHNA, CDR2 YNFKEQ. Written as DNA, the CDR3 is TGTGCCAGCAGCCCTCTCTCGGGGACCCAAGAGACCCAGTACTTC. Protein sequence: CASSPLSGTQETQYF.

This clone was found a few times. The chain joins TRBV30 to TRBJ2-7, with D unresolved. Trimming took off 0 bases at V and 4 bases at J, with 7 bases between the two ends. CDR1 is GTSNPN and CDR2 is SVGIG in the germline V gene (reference sequence). This CDR3 spans 12 amino acids. CDR3 protein: CAWSVGTYEQYF. For the CDR3, the DNA is TGTGCCTGGAGTGTTGGAACATACGAGCAGTACTTC.

The rearrangement links TRBV7-9 to TRBJ2-2, with 9 bases fitting TRBD2. V lost 10 bases to trimming and J lost 4 bases; unmatched junction nucleotides: 10. CDR3 size: 15 residues. CDR1 is SEHNR and CDR2 is FQNEAQ in the germline V gene (reference sequence). The CDR3 DNA reads as TGTGCCATTTCCCCGGGACTAGCCTTCACCGGGGAGCTGTTTTTT. Translating gives CAISPGLAFTGELFF. Drawing the rest from reference TRBV7-9 and TRBJ2-2, the complete variable domain is DTGVSQNPRHKITKRGQNVTFRCDPISEHNRLYWYRQTLGQGPEFLTYFQNEAQLEKSRLLSDRFSAERPKGSFSTLEIQRTEQGDSAMYLCAISPGLAFTGELFFGEGSRLTVL.

This clone was seen a handful of times. The rearrangement uses TRBV27 and TRBJ2-2; TRBD2 matches at 7 bases. Germline values: CDR1 MNHEY, CDR2 SMNVEV (reference sequence). Trimming removed 5 bases from V and 5 bases from J; junction bases left unmatched: 8. This CDR3 has 15 amino acids. CDR3 region: CASSPRASGTGELFF. CDR3 bases: TGTGCCAGCAGTCCCCGCGCTAGCGGTACCGGGGAGCTGTTTTTT.

V gene TRBV7-8 combines with J gene TRBJ2-7, with D perhaps matching TRBD1 (5 bases). Germline V gene data show CDR1 as SGHVS and CDR2 as FQNEAQ. CDR3 length: 14 residues. Trimming cost V 1 base and J 7 bases, with 14 bases left between them. The DNA for the CDR3 is TGTGCCAGCAGCTTAGACGTATCCAAGGGGGAGCAGTACTTC. Protein: CASSLDVSKGEQYF.

The J gene is TRBJ2-7, the V gene TRBV9, with TRBD1 identical over 9 bases. The CDR3 runs to 14 residues. Germline V gene data show CDR1 as SGDLS and CDR2 as YYNGEE. Trimming removed 3 bases from V and 2 bases from J; junction bases left unmatched: 3. CDR3 sequence (DNA): TGTGCCAGCAGCGATCGGGACAGGGCCTACGAGCAGTACTTC. This translates into CASSDRDRAYEQYF.

J is TRBJ2-7 and V is TRBV29-1, with D tentatively TRBD1 (6 bases). Trimming shortened V by 3 bases and J by 3 bases, and 15 bases separated the two germline ends. In germline, CDR1 is SQVTM, CDR2 ANQGSEA. The CDR3 extends over 14 amino acids. DNA for the CDR3: TGCAGCGTTGAGGTGGGGCTAGGGGGCTACGAGCAGTACTTC. Amino acids: CSVEVGLGGYEQYF.

The rearrangement joins TRBV5-1 to TRBJ1-1; weak D call: TRBD1 (6 bases). The CDR3 runs 12 residues. Germline V gene lookup returns CDR1 SGHRS and CDR2 YFSETQ. Trimming shortened V by 1 base and J by 8 bases, and 9 bases separated the two germline ends. CDR3 protein: CASSLTGLEAFF. CDR3 nucleotides: TGCGCCAGCAGCTTGACAGGGTTGGAAGCTTTCTTT. Full variable domain (missing parts from reference TRBV5-1 and TRBJ1-1): KAGVTQTPRYLIKTRGQQVTLSCSPISGHRSVSWYQQTPGQGLQFLFEYFSETQRNKGNFPGRFSGRQFSNSRSEMNVSTLELGDSALYLCASSLTGLEAFFGQGTRLTVV.

The V and J genes are TRBV13 and TRBJ2-7, with D possibly TRBD1 on 5 matching bases. Between the trimmed V and J ends, which lost 5 bases and 12 bases, there was a span of 17 bases. This CDR3 is 12 amino acids long. Germline CDR1 and CDR2: PRHDT and FYEKMQ (reference sequence). DNA for the CDR3: TGTGCCAGCAGCGCCGCAGGGAAGACCGGGTACTTC. Protein: CASSAAGKTGYF.

This clone was picked up a small number of times. This sequence joins TRBV12-5 and TRBJ2-4; tentatively, D is TRBD2 (6 bases). Germline V gene lookup returns CDR1 LGHNT and CDR2 FRNRAP. V was cut by 5 bases and J by 6 bases, with 14 bases left in between. The CDR3 is made up of 14 amino acids. The CDR3 sequence is CASGLGGPLNIQYF. In nucleotides, the CDR3 is TGTGCTAGTGGTCTGGGGGGACCATTAAACATTCAGTACTTC. The full variable domain, in which reference TRBV12-5 and TRBJ2-4 provide the parts outside the CDR3, is DARVTQTPRHKVTEMGQEVTMRCQPILGHNTVFWYRQTMMQGLELLAYFRNRAPLDDSGMPKDRFSAEMPDATLATLKIQPSEPRDSAVYFCASGLGGPLNIQYFGAGTRLSVL.

The chain carries TRBV6-1 and TRBJ2-5; a weak D match, TRBD2 (6 bases). The ends were cut back, 2 bases at V and 4 bases at J, with 17 bases in the middle. The CDR3 has 16 residues. Germline V gene sequence: CDR1 MNHNS, CDR2 SASEGT. The CDR3 DNA reads as TGTGCCAGCAGTGAAAGGGTGAGGCTAGCGAGAGAGACCCAGTACTTC. Protein sequence: CASSERVRLARETQYF.

This chain uses TRBV5-6 with TRBJ2-1, with D hard to call. This CDR3 is 11 amino acids long. Between the trimmed V and J ends, which lost 0 bases and 14 bases, there was a span of 9 bases. From germline, CDR1 is SGHDT and CDR2 YYEEEE. The CDR3, as DNA: TGTGCCAGCAGCTTGGATACCGTGGAGTTCTTC. This gives the protein CASSLDTVEFF.

The chain combines TRBV5-1 with TRBJ1-2, with unresolved D. CDR3 length: 14 residues. Germline loops: CDR1 SGHRS, CDR2 YFSETQ. With 1 base removed from V and 3 bases from J, the gap between germline ends came to 10 bases. CDR3 in amino acids: CASSLYQDDYGYTF. The CDR3 bases are TGCGCCAGCAGCTTGTACCAGGACGACTATGGCTACACCTTC.

The chain carries TRBV6-5 and TRBJ2-7; the D is unclear. This CDR3 contains 11 residues. CDR1 is MNHEY, CDR2 SVGAGI, per germline. V was trimmed by 2 bases and J by 6 bases, leaving 5 bases between them. The CDR3 bases are TGTGCCAGCAGTTACGGGCCCGAGCAGTACTTC. Translating it yields CASSYGPEQYF.

V and J are TRBV6-5 and TRBJ2-7, with 7 bases that match TRBD2. This CDR3 spans 13 amino acids. The germline gives CDR1 MNHEY, CDR2 SVGAGI. The V and J ends lost 6 bases and 7 bases, in that order; junction bases with no gene match: 9. CDR3 sequence (DNA): TGTGCCAGCAGCCTCGGGGGGAACTCGGAGCAGTACTTC. Protein sequence: CASSLGGNSEQYF.

V and J are TRBV11-2 and TRBJ2-3, with a possible D match to TRBD2 (6 bases). Germline lookup yields CDR1 SGHAT and CDR2 FQNNGV. The ends were cut back, 5 bases at V and 5 bases at J, with 14 bases in the middle. The length of the CDR3 is 14 residues. The CDR3 bases are TGTGCCAGCAGCCCACAGAACGGGGGAGATACGCAGTATTTT. Protein: CASSPQNGGDTQYF. Full variable domain (remainder filled in from reference TRBV11-2 and TRBJ2-3): EAGVAQSPRYKIIEKRQSVAFWCNPISGHATLYWYQQILGQGPKLLIQFQNNGVVDDSQLPKDRFSAERLKGVDSTLKIQPAKLEDSAVYLCASSPQNGGDTQYFGPGTRLTVL.

The chain has TRBV5-6 and TRBJ2-5; 8 bases agree with TRBD1. The DNA end lines up better with TRBJ2-7; the J call may be wrong. The CDR3 runs 15 residues. Germline V lookup: CDR1 SGHDT, CDR2 YYEEEE. In DNA, the CDR3 is TGTGCCAGCAGCTTGGCAGGGGGCCCCTCCTACGAGCAGTACTTC. It is translated as CASSLAGGPSYEQYF.

This chain connects TRBV7-2 to TRBJ2-5, with 7 bases that match TRBD1. The CDR3 runs 15 residues. The germline gives CDR1 SGHTA, CDR2 FQGNSA. The junction had 11 bases not matched to a gene; V was cut back by 5 bases and J by 5 bases. The CDR3 bases are TGTGCCAGCAGCGACCGGGACAGTATTGTGGAGACCCAGTACTTC. Its translation is CASSDRDSIVETQYF. Drawing the rest from reference TRBV7-2 and TRBJ2-5, the complete variable domain is GAGVSQSPSNKVTEKGKDVELRCDPISGHTALYWYRQSLGQGLEFLIYFQGNSAPDKSGLPSDRFSAERTGGSVSTLTIQRTQQEDSAVYLCASSDRDSIVETQYFGPGTRLLVL.

This sequence joins TRBV4-1 and TRBJ2-7; D remains ambiguous. Germline CDR1 and CDR2: MGHRA and YSYEKL. The V end was cut by 0 bases, the J end by 2 bases, with 5 bases between. CDR3 length equals 13 residues. This chain's CDR3 is CASSQEATYEQYF. In DNA form, the CDR3 reads TGCGCCAGCAGCCAAGAGGCAACCTACGAGCAGTACTTC.

Only one count was recorded for this clone. V usage is TRBV11-2 and J usage is TRBJ2-3, with TRBD2 matching 7 bases. The CDR3 has 15 amino acids. V lost 1 base and J lost 4; bases outside the gene matches: 5. Looked up from germline, CDR1 is SGHAT and CDR2 is FQNNGV. In DNA, the CDR3 is TGTGCCAGCAGCTTAGGTACTAGCGATTCAGATACGCAGTATTTT. This gives the protein CASSLGTSDSDTQYF. Full variable domain (rest looked up from reference TRBV11-2 and TRBJ2-3): EAGVAQSPRYKIIEKRQSVAFWCNPISGHATLYWYQQILGQGPKLLIQFQNNGVVDDSQLPKDRFSAERLKGVDSTLKIQPAKLEDSAVYLCASSLGTSDSDTQYFGPGTRLTVL.

To note about this clone: The germline gene is not matched at one end of the junction; a read error may be the cause. This CDR3 is CTSKGGTDTQYF. The CDR3 DNA reads TGTACCAGCAAAGGGGGCACAGATACGCAGTATTTT. The chain has TRBV5-6 and TRBJ2-3; tentatively, D is TRBD1 (5 bases). Germline V lookup: CDR1 SGHDT, CDR2 YYEEEE. The CDR3 covers 12 residues.